Listed here are 21 T cell receptor beta chains from one sample, sequenced in a study of T cells in Graves' hyperthyroidism and ophthalmopathy. TCR beta CDR3 regions were amplified from RNA transcripts. HTBI primers drove first-round RT-PCR of the TCR CDR3. TCRdb passed the multiplex PCR reads through MiXCR, listing each CDR3 protein once. Altogether 550,000 to 800,000 distinct CDR3 sequences are present, 15% to 20% being singletons, with the ten largest covering around a sixth. The sequencing sample was made of blood. These receptors came from a man in his forties or fifties with Graves' hyperthyroidism.

This clonotype has only a few counts. The V gene is TRBV10-3, the J gene TRBJ2-1; possibly TRBD1 or TRBD2 for D (5 bases each). The V end lost 9 bases, the J end lost 8 bases, and 14 bases lay between the germline ends. CDR1 and CDR2 from the germline V gene are ENHRY and SYGVKD. This CDR3 has 12 amino acids. CDR3 in DNA: TGTGCCATACGAGGGGCCAGCTATGAGCAGTTCTTC. Amino acids: CAIRGASYEQFF.

This clonotype was observed many times. V is TRBV28 and J is TRBJ1-5, with a possible D match to TRBD1 (5 bases). V was shortened by 4 bases and J by 2 bases, with 15 bases between the two germline ends. Germline CDR1 reads MDHEN; CDR2 reads SYDVKM. The CDR3 contains 16 residues. The CDR3 nucleotides read TGTGCCAGCAGTTCGGGGGGGGTCTTTGGCAATCAGCCCCAGCATTTT. It codes for CASSSGGVFGNQPQHF.

J is TRBJ1-2 and V is TRBV13; 8 nucleotides match TRBD1. Trimming cost V 5 bases and J 2 bases; bases outside gene matches: 10. CDR3 size: 16 residues. Per germline, CDR1 PRHDT and CDR2 FYEKMQ (reference sequence). The CDR3 coding sequence is TGTGCCAGCAGCATACTACGGACAGGGCTAAACTATGGCTACACCTTC. The encoded protein is CASSILRTGLNYGYTF. Filled out from reference TRBV13 and TRBJ1-2, the complete variable domain reads AAGVIQSPRHLIKEKRETATLKCYPIPRHDTVYWYQQGPGQDPQFLISFYEKMQSDKGSIPDRFSAQQFSDYHSELNMSSLELGDSALYFCASSILRTGLNYGYTFGSGTRLTVV.

This clonotype was seen once. At one boundary the junction diverges from the germline segment, which might be a read error. This chain connects TRBV5-1 to TRBJ2-5; 7 nucleotides match TRBD1. The CDR3 consists of 14 residues. Germline lookup yields CDR1 SGHRS and CDR2 YFSETQ. The CDR3 nucleotides are TGCGCCAGCAGCTACGACAGGGCGGAAGAGACCCGGTACTTC. Its protein is CASSYDRAEETRYF.

V gene TRBV7-6 combines with J gene TRBJ2-1; 8 positions match TRBD2. The V gene end was trimmed by 5 bases and the J gene end by 8 bases; junction bases not matched to a gene: 5. CDR3 length equals 13 residues. Germline CDR1 SGHVS, CDR2 FNYEAQ. The CDR3 here is CASSREGDDEQFF. The CDR3 DNA reads as TGTGCCAGCAGCCGGGAGGGAGACGATGAGCAGTTCTTC.

This clonotype was detected ten times or more. V and J are TRBV6-5 and TRBJ2-2, with D tentatively TRBD1 (5 bases). This CDR3 spans 15 amino acids. Germline CDR1 and CDR2: MNHEY and SVGAGI. The germline V and J ends were trimmed by 0 bases and 4 bases, with 9 bases remaining between them. CDR3 protein: CASSYSGRVTGELFF. The CDR3 DNA sequence: TGTGCCAGCAGTTACTCGGGCAGGGTCACCGGGGAGCTGTTTTTT.

V and J are TRBV27 and TRBJ2-7, with 11 bases lining up with TRBD1. This CDR3 is built from 15 residues. CDR1 MNHEY and CDR2 SMNVEV come from the germline V gene (reference sequence). Trimming took 4 bases from V and 5 from J; bases not matched to a gene: 7. CDR3 loop: CASSWTGGEIHEQYF. DNA of the CDR3: TGTGCCAGCAGTTGGACAGGGGGCGAAATCCACGAGCAGTACTTC.

The chain is built from TRBV5-8 and TRBJ1-1; 7 nucleotides agree with TRBD1. There are 16 residues in the CDR3. Germline V CDR1 and CDR2: SGHTS, YDEGEE. V gave up 4 bases and J gave up 0 bases; unmatched junction bases: 9. CDR3 sequence (DNA): TGTGCCAGCAGCCGAAACGCCGGGACAGTGAACACTGAAGCTTTCTTT. Translating it yields CASSRNAGTVNTEAFF.

About this clonotype itself: Relative to the germline gene, one junction end is altered; a read error may explain this. The V and J genes are TRBV9 and TRBJ2-3, with a possible D match to TRBD2 (5 bases). CDR1 is SGDLS, CDR2 YYNGEE, per germline. CDR3 length: 16 residues. CDR3 DNA: TGTGCCAGCAGCACATTTTGGGCGGGCGGCACGGATACGCAGTATTTT. Translation: CASSTFWAGGTDTQYF.

This clonotype was observed many times. The rearrangement links TRBV28 to TRBJ2-7; D may be TRBD1 or TRBD2 (6 bases each). The germline V and J ends were trimmed by 3 bases and 2 bases, with 20 bases remaining between them. Germline loops: CDR1 MDHEN, CDR2 SYDVKM. This CDR3 spans 17 amino acids. CDR3 nucleotides: TGTGCCAGCAGTTTTCTCCCGGGGGACACAATTACCTACGAGCAGTACTTC. The encoded protein is CASSFLPGDTITYEQYF.

This clonotype was seen a single time. The chain uses TRBV20-1 and TRBJ2-7; a possible D gene is TRBD2 (5 bases). CDR1 is DFQATT, CDR2 SNEGSKA, per germline (reference sequence). The CDR3 spans 17 residues. V lost 1 base and J lost 1, with 20 bases in between. CDR3 bases: TGCAGTGCTAGAGGTTTGACTGATCGGGATTGGTCCTACGAGCAGTACTTC. This translates into CSARGLTDRDWSYEQYF.

At least ten counts were recorded for this clonotype. The genes are TRBV25-1 and TRBJ2-5; TRBD1 agrees at 9 bases. CDR1 and CDR2 from the germline V gene are MGHDK and SYGVNS. The J segment lost 2 bases and the V segment lost 4 bases, leaving 14 bases of the junction unmatched. The CDR3 has 18 residues. The DNA for the CDR3 is TGTGCCAGCAGTGGACCGGGACAGGGTCTTGGAGGGCAAGAGACCCAGTACTTC. This encodes CASSGPGQGLGGQETQYF.

In its sample, this clonotype was seen many times. V gene TRBV24-1 combines with J gene TRBJ2-3, with TRBD2 matching over 11 bases. The CDR3 loop spans 17 amino acids. Germline V gene sequence: CDR1 KGHDR, CDR2 SFDVKD. V gave up 0 bases and J gave up 4 bases; unmatched junction bases: 5. The CDR3 DNA is TGTGCCACCAGTGATTTGCAACTAGCGGGAGACTCAGATACGCAGTATTTT. This codes for CATSDLQLAGDSDTQYF.

This clonotype was detected many times. The chain carries TRBV30 and TRBJ2-1, with a weak D call TRBD1 (6 bases). The CDR3 has 14 residues. Germline assignment: CDR1 GTSNPN and CDR2 SVGIG (reference sequence). Trimming pared 1 base from V and 4 bases from J, leaving 11 bases between. CDR3 loop: CAWSGRGSYNEQFF. CDR3 nucleotide sequence: TGTGCCTGGAGTGGCAGGGGTTCATACAATGAGCAGTTCTTC.

V gene TRBV7-6 combines with J gene TRBJ2-1; TRBD2 matches at 13 bases. Per germline, CDR1 SGHVS and CDR2 FNYEAQ. This CDR3 contains 15 residues. The V segment lost 7 bases and the J segment 2 bases; nucleotides outside the gene matches: 2. CDR3: CASTGLAGAYNEQFF. For the CDR3, the DNA is TGTGCCAGCACCGGACTAGCGGGAGCCTACAATGAGCAGTTCTTC. Full variable domain (remainder filled in from reference TRBV7-6 and TRBJ2-1): GAGVSQSPRYKVTKRGQDVALRCDPISGHVSLYWYRQALGQGPEFLTYFNYEAQQDKSGLPNDRFSAERPEGSISTLTIQRTEQRDSAMYRCASTGLAGAYNEQFFGPGTRLTVL.

This clonotype has just a few counts. The chain joins TRBV11-3 to TRBJ2-4, with 10 nucleotides matching TRBD1. This CDR3 is 13 amino acids long. Germline lookup yields CDR1 SGHNT and CDR2 YENEEA. Trimming cost V 5 bases and J 9 bases; bases outside gene matches: 4. The CDR3 protein is CASSAGQGSIQYF. The CDR3 bases are TGTGCCAGCAGCGCGGGACAGGGGAGCATTCAGTACTTC. The entire variable domain, with the rest obtained from reference TRBV11-3 and TRBJ2-4, is as follows: EAGVVQSPRYKIIEKKQPVAFWCNPISGHNTLYWYLQNLGQGPELLIRYENEEAVDDSQLPKDRFSAERLKGVDSTLKIQPAELGDSAVYLCASSAGQGSIQYFGAGTRLSVL.

The genes are TRBV4-1 and TRBJ2-1, with a tentative D call TRBD2 (5 bases). Trimming took off 0 bases at V and 8 bases at J, with 11 bases between the two ends. The CDR3 contains 14 residues. The germline gives CDR1 MGHRA, CDR2 YSYEKL. The CDR3 loop is CASSQDRNGDEQFF. In DNA form, the CDR3 reads TGCGCCAGCAGCCAAGATCGGAACGGGGATGAGCAGTTCTTC.

The V call is TRBV30, the J call TRBJ2-1; 7 nucleotides align to TRBD2. J was trimmed by 2 bases and V by 8 bases; bases with no gene match: 6. CDR3 size: 13 residues. Per the germline V gene, CDR1 is GTSNPN and CDR2 is SVGIG (reference sequence). The CDR3 DNA reads as TGTGCCCGGGAGAGCGGGACCTACAATGAGCAGTTCTTC. It codes for CARESGTYNEQFF.

This clonotype was counted many times. The CDR3 nucleotides are TGTGCCAGCAGTTTATATCGACAGGGAGCCACTGAAGCTTTCTTT. This sequence encodes CASSLYRQGATEAFF. The genes are TRBV27 and TRBJ1-1; 7 positions agree with TRBD1. Germline CDR1 MNHEY, CDR2 SMNVEV (reference sequence). This CDR3 region has 15 residues. The V segment lost 1 base and the J segment 4 bases; nucleotides outside the gene matches: 6.

This clonotype was counted many times. The V call is TRBV7-9, the J call TRBJ2-7; D is possibly TRBD1 (5 bases). CDR1 SEHNR and CDR2 FQNEAQ come from the germline V gene (reference sequence). The CDR3 is made up of 13 amino acids. Trimming shortened V by 3 bases and J by 7 bases, and 13 bases separated the two germline ends. CDR3 sequence: CASSFGRAREQYF. In DNA, the CDR3 is TGTGCCAGCAGCTTTGGCAGGGCGAGAGAGCAGTACTTC.

V and J are TRBV7-9 and TRBJ2-2, with 14 bases matching TRBD2. The J segment lost 10 bases and the V segment lost 5 bases, leaving 12 bases of the junction unmatched. CDR1 is SEHNR, CDR2 FQNEAQ, per germline (reference sequence). This CDR3 has 17 residues. The CDR3, as DNA: TGTGCCAGCAGCGATTCACCGGGACTAGCGGGAGACGAGGAGCTGTTTTTT. Translated: CASSDSPGLAGDEELFF.